One and the same sample provided the 14 T cell receptor beta chains below, sequenced in a study of blood T cell repertoires in COVID-19. Assay: immunoSEQ multiplex PCR; the TCRdb copy retains only in-frame clones and omits some. The sample holds roughly 20,000 clones, around 89% seen once. The source material was peripheral blood. These receptors all stem from a man aged 65-85 years with active COVID-19.

The V and J genes are TRBV2 and TRBJ2-3, with D perhaps matching TRBD2 (6 bases). V was shortened by 8 bases and J by 0 bases, with 12 bases between the two germline ends. The germline gives CDR1 SNHLY, CDR2 FYNNEI. This CDR3 has 14 amino acids. CDR3 bases: TGTGCCAGCTCCGACGGGACTAGCACAGATACGCAGTATTTT. As protein: CASSDGTSTDTQYF.

The rearrangement joins TRBV3-1 (or the pseudogene TRBV3-2) to TRBJ2-7; 7 nucleotides match TRBD1. Germline V CDR1 and CDR2: LGHDT, YNNKEL (reference sequence). J gave up 7 bases and V 4 bases, and 10 bases lay outside the gene matches. This CDR3 is 14 amino acids long. The CDR3: CASSPEMTGREQYF. The CDR3 bases are TGTGCCAGCAGCCCGGAGATGACAGGGCGGGAGCAGTACTTC.

The chain links TRBV6-6 to TRBJ2-7; TRBD2 matches at 8 bases. Germline V CDR1 and CDR2: MNHNY, SVGAGI (reference sequence). This CDR3 is built from 13 residues. Trimming took 6 bases from V and 7 from J; bases not matched to a gene: 8. CDR3 amino acids: CASSPGRGGEQYF. CDR3 nucleotides: TGTGCCAGCAGCCCGGGACGCGGGGGGGAGCAGTACTTC.

The chain uses TRBV9 and TRBJ2-1, with TRBD2 matching over 11 bases. Germline assignment: CDR1 SGDLS and CDR2 YYNGEE. V trimming: 0 bases; J trimming: 5 bases; junction bases outside the gene matches: 4. The CDR3 consists of 16 residues. CDR3 nucleotides: TGTGCCAGCAGCGTAGCTGTAGCGGGGGGGAACAATGAGCAGTTCTTC. As protein: CASSVAVAGGNNEQFF.

V gene TRBV9 combines with J gene TRBJ2-1, with 10 bases aligning to TRBD1. This CDR3 is built from 15 residues. V dropped 2 bases and J dropped 2; count of bases not matched to a gene: 1. Germline V lookup: CDR1 SGDLS, CDR2 YYNGEE. The CDR3 here is CASSVGQGAYNEQFF. The CDR3 DNA reads as TGTGCCAGCAGCGTTGGACAGGGGGCCTACAATGAGCAGTTCTTC.

V gene TRBV3-1 (or the pseudogene TRBV3-2) combines with J gene TRBJ2-3; TRBD2 is a possible D gene (5 bases). CDR1 LGHDT and CDR2 YNNKEL come from the germline V gene (reference sequence). V gave up 1 base and J gave up 2 bases, with 10 bases separating them. CDR3 length: 15 amino acids. The CDR3 spells CASSQGAGYTDTQYF. The CDR3 region has the DNA TGTGCCAGCAGCCAAGGGGCGGGTTACACAGATACGCAGTATTTT.

The gene calls are TRBV5-1 and TRBJ2-3; D perhaps matches TRBD2 (5 bases). The V and J ends lost 0 bases and 6 bases respectively, with 8 bases between them. The CDR3 spans 13 residues. Germline CDR1 reads SGHRS; CDR2 reads YFSETQ. The CDR3 DNA follows: TGCGCCAGCAGCTTGGCTGGCGGGGATACGCAGTATTTT. Encoded protein: CASSLAGGDTQYF.

This clone occurred once. This chain uses TRBV7-6 with TRBJ2-3, with 8 bases fitting TRBD2. The CDR3 has 15 residues. Trimming removed 8 bases from V and 1 base from J; junction bases left unmatched: 8. Germline-derived CDR1 and CDR2 are SGHVS and FNYEAQ. Written as DNA, the CDR3 is TGTGCCAGCGGTATTGGGCGGGGGGGCACAGATACGCAGTATTTT. Translation: CASGIGRGGTDTQYF. Full variable domain (missing parts from reference TRBV7-6 and TRBJ2-3): GAGVSQSPRYKVTKRGQDVALRCDPISGHVSLYWYRQALGQGPEFLTYFNYEAQQDKSGLPNDRFSAERPEGSISTLTIQRTEQRDSAMYRCASGIGRGGTDTQYFGPGTRLTVL.

V and J are TRBV6-1 and TRBJ2-1; 7 bases line up with TRBD2. The CDR3 extends over 15 amino acids. The V and J ends lost 2 bases and 8 bases, in that order; junction bases with no gene match: 9. The germline gives CDR1 MNHNS, CDR2 SASEGT. The CDR3 DNA is TGTGCCAGCAGTGAACGGGGTAAAGGGAGGGATGAGCAGTTCTTC. The encoded protein is CASSERGKGRDEQFF.

V and J are TRBV28 and TRBJ1-3, with 8 bases aligning to TRBD1. Trimming cost V 4 bases and J 4 bases; bases outside gene matches: 15. The length of the CDR3 is 18 residues. CDR1 MDHEN and CDR2 SYDVKM come from the germline V gene. Here the CDR3 reads CASSSIGLQGARGNTIYF. In DNA, the CDR3 is TGTGCCAGCAGTTCAATAGGGCTTCAGGGGGCGCGGGGAAACACCATATATTTT.

The chain recombines TRBV5-1 with TRBJ2-1; possibly TRBD2 for D (6 bases). There are 17 residues in the CDR3. Germline assignment: CDR1 SGHRS and CDR2 YFSETQ. V lost 4 bases and J lost 3, with 20 bases in between. The CDR3 loop reads CASSARRDSLNYNEQFF. CDR3 in DNA: TGCGCCAGCAGCGCCCGCAGGGACTCTTTAAACTACAATGAGCAGTTCTTC.

The genes are TRBV30 and TRBJ2-1; D is unresolved. The germline V gene encodes CDR1 GTSNPN and CDR2 SVGIG (reference sequence). Deletions cut 4 bases from V and 6 bases from J, with 13 bases between. CDR3 length equals 13 residues. The chain's CDR3 is CAWTAISLNEQFF. CDR3 nucleotides: TGTGCCTGGACCGCGATCTCGCTCAATGAGCAGTTCTTC. Supplemented by reference TRBV30 and TRBJ2-1, the full variable domain reads SQTIHQWPATLVQPVGSPLSLECTVEGTSNPNLYWYRQAAGRGLQLLFYSVGIGQISSEVPQNLSASRPQDRQFILSSKKLLLSDSGFYLCAWTAISLNEQFFGPGTRLTVL.

This clone was detected only once. This rearrangement joins TRBV7-2 to TRBJ1-2, with a possible D match to TRBD1 (5 bases). Trimming stripped 1 base from V and 2 bases from J, with 8 bases between. CDR3 length equals 14 residues. Per the germline V gene, CDR1 is SGHTA and CDR2 is FQGNSA. The CDR3 here is CASSLGTTNYGYTF. For the CDR3, the DNA is TGTGCCAGCAGCTTAGGGACAACAAACTATGGCTACACCTTC.

This clone occurred once. The V and J genes are TRBV9 and TRBJ1-3, with TRBD1 as a possible D gene (6 bases). The length of the CDR3 is 16 residues. Looked up from germline, CDR1 is SGDLS and CDR2 is YYNGEE. V was cut by 2 bases and J by 3 bases, with 15 bases left in between. For the CDR3, the DNA is TGTGCCAGCAGCGTTCCGACAGGCACTGATGGAAACACCATATATTTT. Amino acid sequence: CASSVPTGTDGNTIYF.